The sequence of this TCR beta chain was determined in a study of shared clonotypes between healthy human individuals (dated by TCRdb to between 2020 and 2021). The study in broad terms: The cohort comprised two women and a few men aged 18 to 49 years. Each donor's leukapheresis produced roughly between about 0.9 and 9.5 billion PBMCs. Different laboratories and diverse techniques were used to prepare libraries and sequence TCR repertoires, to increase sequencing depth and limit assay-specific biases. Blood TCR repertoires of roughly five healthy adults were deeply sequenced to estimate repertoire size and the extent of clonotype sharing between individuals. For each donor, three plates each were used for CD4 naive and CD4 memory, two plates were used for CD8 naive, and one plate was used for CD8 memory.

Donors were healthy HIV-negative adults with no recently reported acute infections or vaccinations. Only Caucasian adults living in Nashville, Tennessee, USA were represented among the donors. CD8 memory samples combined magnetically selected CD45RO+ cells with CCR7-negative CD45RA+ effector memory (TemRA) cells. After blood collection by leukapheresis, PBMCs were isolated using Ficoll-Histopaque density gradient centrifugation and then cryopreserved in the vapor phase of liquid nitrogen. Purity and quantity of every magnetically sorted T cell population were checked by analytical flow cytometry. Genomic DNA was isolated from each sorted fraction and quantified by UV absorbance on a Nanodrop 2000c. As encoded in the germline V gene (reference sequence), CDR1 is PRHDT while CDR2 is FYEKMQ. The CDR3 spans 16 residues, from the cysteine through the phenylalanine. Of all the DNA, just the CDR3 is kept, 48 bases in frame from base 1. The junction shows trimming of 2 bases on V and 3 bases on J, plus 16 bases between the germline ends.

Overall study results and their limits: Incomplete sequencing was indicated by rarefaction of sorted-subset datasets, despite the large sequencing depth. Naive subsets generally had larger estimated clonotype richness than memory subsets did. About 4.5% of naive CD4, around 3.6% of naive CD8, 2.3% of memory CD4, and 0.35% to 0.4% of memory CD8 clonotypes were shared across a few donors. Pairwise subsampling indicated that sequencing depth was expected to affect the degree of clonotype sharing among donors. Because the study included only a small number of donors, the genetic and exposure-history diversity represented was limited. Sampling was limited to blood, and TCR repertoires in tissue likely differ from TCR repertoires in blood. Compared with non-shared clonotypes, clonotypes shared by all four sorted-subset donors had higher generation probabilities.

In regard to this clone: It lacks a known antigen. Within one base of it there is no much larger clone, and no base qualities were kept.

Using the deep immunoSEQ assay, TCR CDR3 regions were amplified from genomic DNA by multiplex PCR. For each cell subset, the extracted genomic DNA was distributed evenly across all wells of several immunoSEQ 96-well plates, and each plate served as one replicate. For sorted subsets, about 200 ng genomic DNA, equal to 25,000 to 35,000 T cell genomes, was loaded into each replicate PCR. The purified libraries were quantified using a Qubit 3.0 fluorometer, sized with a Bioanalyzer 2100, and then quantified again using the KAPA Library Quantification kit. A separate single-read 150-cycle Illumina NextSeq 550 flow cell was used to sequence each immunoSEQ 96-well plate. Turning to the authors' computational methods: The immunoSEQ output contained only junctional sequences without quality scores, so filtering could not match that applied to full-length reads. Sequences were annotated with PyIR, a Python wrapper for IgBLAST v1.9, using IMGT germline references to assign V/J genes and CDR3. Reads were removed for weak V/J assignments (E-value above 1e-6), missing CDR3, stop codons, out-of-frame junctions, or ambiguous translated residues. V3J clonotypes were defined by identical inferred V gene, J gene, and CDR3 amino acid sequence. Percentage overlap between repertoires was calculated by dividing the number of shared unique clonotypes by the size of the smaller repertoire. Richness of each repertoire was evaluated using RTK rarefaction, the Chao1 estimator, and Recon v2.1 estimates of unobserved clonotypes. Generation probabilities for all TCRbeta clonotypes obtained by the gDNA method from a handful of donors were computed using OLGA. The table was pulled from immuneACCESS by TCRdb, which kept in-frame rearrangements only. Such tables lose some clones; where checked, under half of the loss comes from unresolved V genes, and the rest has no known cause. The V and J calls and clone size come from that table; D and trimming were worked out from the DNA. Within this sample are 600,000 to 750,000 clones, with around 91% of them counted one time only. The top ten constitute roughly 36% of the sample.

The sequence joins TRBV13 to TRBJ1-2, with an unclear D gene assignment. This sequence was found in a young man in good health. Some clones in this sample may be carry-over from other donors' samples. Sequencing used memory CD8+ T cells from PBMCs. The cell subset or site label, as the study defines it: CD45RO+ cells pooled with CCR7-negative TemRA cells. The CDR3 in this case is CASSLRLEEAYYGYTF. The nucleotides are TGTGCCAGCAGCTTACGTTTAGAGGAGGCGTACTATGGCTACACCTTC.